This TCR beta chain was observed in a study of blood T cell repertoires in COVID-19. Profiled with immunoSEQ multiplex PCR; TCRdb holds only in-frame clones, not every one. The sample records roughly 190,000 clones, roughly four fifths being singletons. Germline V gives CDR1 SNHLY, CDR2 FYNNEI. With V trimmed by 5 bases and J by 7 bases, 3 bases remained unmatched. This CDR3 is built from 13 residues. V gene TRBV2 combines with J gene TRBJ1-2, with 11 bases that match TRBD1. The TCR comes from a man aged 30 to 39 with active or convalescent COVID-19. Sequencing used peripheral blood. The CDR3, as DNA: TGTGCCAGCAGTCCCGGGACAGGGGGTGGCTACACCTTC. It yields the protein CASSPGTGGGYTF.